One sample yielded the 23 T cell receptor beta chains listed below, sequenced in a study of T cells in Graves' hyperthyroidism and ophthalmopathy. There were TCR beta CDR3 regions amplified from RNA transcripts. HTBI primers were the set used in a first-round RT-PCR of the TCR CDR3. TCRdb ran MiXCR on the multiplex PCR reads and lists one entry per CDR3 protein. The sample has approximately 530,000 distinct CDR3 sequences, less than 20% seen once. Sequences were obtained from blood. All receptors come from a man between 40 and 49 years old with Graves' ophthalmopathy.

The gene calls are TRBV19 and TRBJ2-7; D uncertain. The CDR3 extends over 12 amino acids. Trimming removed 7 bases from V and 6 bases from J, with 13 bases in between. Germline CDR1 and CDR2: LNHDA and SQIVND (reference sequence). CDR3 residues: CASTTWWGEQYF. CDR3 in DNA: TGTGCCAGTACCACCTGGTGGGGCGAGCAGTACTTC.

This chain uses TRBV12-3 or TRBV12-4 with TRBJ2-6; D call uncertain. The CDR3 length is 15 residues. V was trimmed by 3 bases and J by 0 bases, leaving 6 bases between them. CDR3 residues: CASSFAYSGANVLTF. The CDR3, as DNA: TGTGCCAGCAGTTTTGCATACTCTGGGGCCAACGTCCTGACTTTC.

This clonotype was counted at least ten times. The gene calls are TRBV3-1 and TRBJ1-4, with a weak D call TRBD1 (5 bases). This CDR3 comprises 15 residues. The V end was cut by 1 base, the J end by 7 bases, with 13 bases between. CDR1 and CDR2 from the germline V gene are LGHDT and YNNKEL (reference sequence). The CDR3 DNA sequence: TGTGCCAGCAGCCAAGGCGCGATGAGGGGTGAAAAACTGTTTTTT. It encodes CASSQGAMRGEKLFF.

In its sample, this clonotype was seen many times. The gene calls are TRBV28 and TRBJ2-7; D remains unclear. The CDR3 consists of 11 residues. The V gene lost 5 bases and the J gene lost 2 bases, with 4 bases spanning the gap. The germline CDR1 and CDR2 sequences are MDHEN and SYDVKM. The DNA for the CDR3 is TGTGCCAGCAGTGTAGCCTACGAGCAGTACTTC. It specifies CASSVAYEQYF.

The chain is built from TRBV20-1 and TRBJ1-4; no reliable D call. CDR3 length equals 14 residues. CDR1 DFQATT and CDR2 SNEGSKA come from the germline V gene (reference sequence). V was shortened by 0 bases and J by 6 bases, with 11 bases between the two germline ends. The CDR3 region is CSARDQRRDEKLFF. The CDR3 DNA reads as TGCAGTGCTAGAGATCAGCGACGTGATGAAAAACTGTTTTTT.

The rearrangement uses TRBV6-1 and TRBJ1-5; D remains unclear. The CDR3 length is 14 residues. Between the trimmed V and J ends, which lost 6 bases and 0 bases, there was a span of 9 bases. Germline CDR1 and CDR2: MNHNS and SASEGT. The CDR3 nucleotides are TGTGCCAGCAGCCCACACCCTAGCAATCAGCCCCAGCATTTT. Translating gives CASSPHPSNQPQHF.

This clonotype was observed many times. The chain couples TRBV18 to TRBJ1-2; perhaps TRBD1 as D (6 bases). V gave up 3 bases and J gave up 10 bases, with 21 bases separating them. The CDR3 has 15 amino acids. Germline CDR1 KGHSH, CDR2 LQKENI. CDR3 region: CASSPTGDIQKSYTF. CDR3 nucleotides: TGTGCCAGCTCACCTACTGGGGACATTCAAAAATCCTACACCTTC.

A few counts support this clonotype. V is TRBV7-9 and J is TRBJ2-5; D is unclear. Germline CDR1 and CDR2: SEHNR and FQNEAQ (reference sequence). V gave up 6 bases and J gave up 1 base, with 9 bases separating them. The CDR3 consists of 13 residues. As DNA, the CDR3 is TGTGCCAGCAGTCACGGGCTCCAAGAGACCCAGTACTTC. It yields the protein CASSHGLQETQYF.

Details on this clonotype: It may be a read error: a sequence one base away is much more abundant. This sequence joins TRBV3-1 and TRBJ2-3, with D possibly being TRBD2 (6 bases). The CDR3 contains 16 residues. CDR1 and CDR2 from the germline V gene are LGHDT and YNNKEL (reference sequence). The CDR3 region is CANSPTSRLRTDTQYF. CDR3 sequence (DNA): TGTGCCAACAGCCCCACTAGCCGACTTCGCACAGATACGCAGTATTTT.

This clonotype has more than one count but fewer than ten. Mismatch with germline at one junction end may stem from a read error. The chain employs TRBV2 and TRBJ2-2; possible D gene TRBD1, 6 bases. The J call may be mistaken, given a closer DNA end match to TRBJ1-1. The CDR3 extends over 12 amino acids. CDR1 and CDR2 (germline): SNHLY, FYNNEI. CDR3 region: CASRLGDTGAFF. CDR3 DNA: TGTGCCAGCAGATTGGGGGACACTGGAGCTTTCTTT.

About this clonotype itself: One junction end disagrees with the germline gene, perhaps due to a read error. The chain employs TRBV12-3 or TRBV12-4 and TRBJ1-6; D gene unclear. The CDR3 contains 15 residues. CDR3 DNA: TGTGCCAGCAGCCTCTGGAGCTCCTATAATCCACCCCTCCACTTT. Its translation is CASSLWSSYNPPLHF.

V gene TRBV5-1 combines with J gene TRBJ2-3; D may be TRBD2 (6 bases). The CDR3 covers 14 residues. V was trimmed by 5 bases and J by 2 bases, leaving 12 bases between them. Germline CDR1 and CDR2: SGHRS and YFSETQ. CDR3 coding DNA: TGCGCCAGCAGTTCCGGGACTTACACAGATACGCAGTATTTT. This translates into CASSSGTYTDTQYF. Using reference TRBV5-1 and TRBJ2-3 for the parts outside the CDR3, the full variable domain is KAGVTQTPRYLIKTRGQQVTLSCSPISGHRSVSWYQQTPGQGLQFLFEYFSETQRNKGNFPGRFSGRQFSNSRSEMNVSTLELGDSALYLCASSSGTYTDTQYFGPGTRLTVL.

This clonotype was counted a few times. The chain links TRBV5-6 to TRBJ2-2, with 9 bases lining up with TRBD1. The germline gives CDR1 SGHDT, CDR2 YYEEEE. This CDR3 comprises 17 residues. Unmatched junction bases numbered 11, after V lost 1 base and J lost 7 bases. DNA of the CDR3: TGTGCCAGCAGCTTGCGGGCGGGGACAGGGTATCTCGGGGAGCTGTTTTTT. Translating it yields CASSLRAGTGYLGELFF.

Regarding this clonotype: A much larger clone is a single base away; this may be a read error. CDR3 sequence reads: CASSLTAGGRHEQFF. In nucleotides, the CDR3 is TGTGCCAGCAGTTTGACGGCGGGAGGGCGGCATGAGCAGTTCTTC. The chain combines TRBV28 with TRBJ2-1; 9 positions match TRBD2. Germline-derived CDR1 and CDR2 are MDHEN and SYDVKM. The CDR3 sequence is 15 residues long. V lost 3 bases to trimming and J lost 8 bases; unmatched junction nucleotides: 8.

V usage is TRBV6-2 or TRBV6-3 and J usage is TRBJ2-5; D gene unclear. Per the germline V gene, CDR1 is MNHEY and CDR2 is SVGEGT. The CDR3 covers 14 residues. Trimming removed 5 bases at V and 2 bases at J, with 12 bases between. The CDR3 sequence: CASSPLPDQETQYF. The CDR3 coding sequence is TGTGCCAGCAGTCCCTTGCCGGATCAAGAGACCCAGTACTTC.

This clonotype was seen a handful of times. The CDR3 DNA follows: TGTGCCAGCAGCTTCACAGGAAGGGCTGAGGAGACCCAGTACTTC. Translated, it gives CASSFTGRAEETQYF. The rearrangement joins TRBV7-9 to TRBJ2-5, with D maybe TRBD1 (5 bases). V lost 3 bases and J 5 bases, leaving 16 bases between the germline ends. The CDR3 has 15 residues. Germline CDR1 reads SEHNR; CDR2 reads FQNEAQ (reference sequence).

The CDR3 region has the DNA TGTGCCAGCAGTTTCCGGGACAGATATAATGAAAAACTGTTTTTT. This gives the protein CASSFRDRYNEKLFF. The chain carries TRBV12-3 or TRBV12-4 and TRBJ1-4; 7 bases are shared with TRBD1. Trimming at V came to 3 bases and at J to 4 bases, leaving 5 bases not matched to a gene. The CDR3 contains 15 residues.

The chain uses TRBV5-1 and TRBJ2-2; 9 bases align to TRBD1. Germline CDR1 SGHRS, CDR2 YFSETQ. The V segment lost 0 bases and the J segment 7 bases; nucleotides outside the gene matches: 10. The CDR3 is made up of 17 amino acids. CDR3 sequence: CASSLVSGTGLFGELFF. DNA for the CDR3: TGCGCCAGCAGCTTGGTATCCGGGACAGGGCTGTTCGGGGAGCTGTTTTTT.

This clonotype has at least ten counts. The chain employs TRBV20-1 and TRBJ1-5; D possibly corresponds to TRBD1 (5 bases). The CDR3 consists of 14 residues. With 3 bases removed from V and 1 base from J, the gap between germline ends came to 10 bases. CDR1 is DFQATT and CDR2 is SNEGSKA in the germline V gene (reference sequence). The CDR3 sequence: CSASSGGSNQPQHF. DNA of the CDR3: TGCAGTGCTAGTAGTGGGGGGAGCAATCAGCCCCAGCATTTT.

This clonotype was counted at least ten times. The rearrangement joins TRBV20-1 to TRBJ2-5; TRBD1 aligns across 9 bases. V lost 1 base and J lost 4; bases outside the gene matches: 7. The length of the CDR3 is 15 residues. The germline gives CDR1 DFQATT, CDR2 SNEGSKA (reference sequence). CDR3 loop: CSARVGTGIIETQYF. CDR3 nucleotides: TGCAGTGCTAGAGTCGGGACAGGGATTATAGAGACCCAGTACTTC.

The chain joins TRBV4-1 to TRBJ2-7; D remains unclear. The CDR3 sequence is 13 residues long. V was clipped by 1 base and J by 7 bases, with 11 bases between them. Germline V gene sequence: CDR1 MGHRA, CDR2 YSYEKL. The CDR3, as DNA: TGCGCCAGCAGCCAAGTCGGATCGGGTGAGCAGTACTTC. It is translated as CASSQVGSGEQYF.

This clonotype occurred a few times. This chain links TRBV6-2 or TRBV6-3 with TRBJ1-5; 7 bases agree with TRBD1. The germline V gene encodes CDR1 MNHEY and CDR2 SVGEGT. Germline trimming cut 6 bases from V and 2 bases from J; bases unmatched to any gene: 10. The CDR3 contains 16 residues. The CDR3 spells CASSQRTGGGNQPQHF. The DNA of the CDR3 is TGTGCCAGCAGCCAGCGGACAGGAGGGGGCAATCAGCCCCAGCATTTT.

This clonotype was counted many times. The gene calls are TRBV2 and TRBJ1-1; TRBD1 might be the D (6 bases). Trimming took off 3 bases at V and 4 bases at J, with 12 bases between the two ends. The CDR3 contains 14 residues. CDR1 SNHLY and CDR2 FYNNEI come from the germline V gene. For the CDR3, the DNA is TGTGCCAGCAGTGAGGAGGGGGTCCTCACTGAAGCTTTCTTT. This gives the protein CASSEEGVLTEAFF.